This TCR beta chain was sequenced during a study of cytomegalovirus exposure and HLA in healthy donors. The PCR made use of 60 Vbeta and 13 Jbeta primers. TCRdb keeps only in-frame clones here, not all; method: immunoSEQ multiplex PCR. The profile shows some 100,000 clones, approximately 68% of them singletons. In its sample, this clone was seen once. V lost 5 bases to trimming and J lost 8 bases; unmatched junction nucleotides: 12. In germline, CDR1 is MDHEN, CDR2 SYDVKM. This CDR3 spans 15 amino acids. The sample comprised PBMCs. This TCR was sampled from a woman younger than 35 in good health and CMV-seropositive. The chain has TRBV28 and TRBJ1-2; 9 bases are a match to TRBD1. CDR3 bases: TGTGCCAGCAGTGAGGACAGGGGTTACTTCGGAGGCTACACCTTC. It yields the protein CASSEDRGYFGGYTF.